A selection of T cell receptor beta chains follows, all from one sample in a study of blood T cell repertoires in COVID-19. The assay was immunoSEQ multiplex PCR, and TCRdb's table has in-frame clones only and misses some. The sample lists roughly 31,000 clones, 86% occurring once. The sequenced sample consisted of peripheral blood. The receptors were sampled from a human donor with active COVID-19. The donor label of this sample is uncertain. The CDR3 runs from the conserved cysteine through the conserved F or W. Fields, in order: clone size, J gene, D gene, V gene, CDR3 DNA, CDR3 protein. D genes are given only for firm matches. A clone size is listed for some rows: how often the clone was seen (once, few, many), or a class if it is expanded.

few	TRBJ1-2	.	TRBV19	TGTGCCAGTAGCACCCTCGGGGGAACTAACTATGGCTACACCTTC	CASSTLGGTNYGYTF
.	TRBJ1-1	.	TRBV7-2	TGTGCCAGCAGCTTAGCATGGGGGGCTGAAGCTTTCTTT	CASSLAWGAEAFF
once	TRBJ2-1	.	TRBV7-3	TGTGCCAGCAGCTTAATGGGGGGAGAGAGCTCCTACAATGAGCAGTTCTTC	CASSLMGGESSYNEQFF
once	TRBJ2-3	.	TRBV7-2	TGTGCCAGCAGCCCCGGACAGATAAGGGCAGATACGCAGTATTTT	CASSPGQIRADTQYF
.	TRBJ2-3	.	TRBV7-8	TGTGCCAGCAGCTTAGGTGCGACAGATACGCAGTATTTT	CASSLGATDTQYF
.	TRBJ2-2	TRBD2	TRBV5-4	TGTGCCAGCAGCTCCCTAGCGGGATCGTCCGGGGAGCTGTTTTTT	CASSSLAGSSGELFF
.	TRBJ1-5	.	TRBV6-4	TGTGCCAGCAGTGACTCCAGGGGCCGGGGCAATCAGCCCCAGCATTTT	CASSDSRGRGNQPQHF
.	TRBJ2-5	.	TRBV12-5	TGTGCTAGTGGTCCACCCTCTAGCCGCCAAGAGACCCAGTACTTC	CASGPPSSRQETQYF
.	TRBJ1-4	.	TRBV6-5	TGTGCCTGTACTCAGGGGAGGGCTGAAAAACTGTTTTTT	CACTQGRAEKLFF
.	TRBJ1-1	TRBD1	TRBV5-1	TGCGCCAGCAGCTTAGGGATCGGACAGGAGAACACTGAAGCTTTCTTT	CASSLGIGQENTEAFF
.	TRBJ1-2	TRBD1	TRBV28	TGTGCCAGCAGGTCCGGGACAGGGAGGTTAGATGGCTACACCTTC	CASRSGTGRLDGYTF
.	TRBJ2-1	TRBD2	TRBV10-3	TGTGCCATCAGTGATAGCGGGGGGGCCAATGAGCAGTTCTTC	CAISDSGGANEQFF
.	TRBJ1-1	.	TRBV12-3/TRBV12-4	TGTGCCAGCAGTTCGGGAGCTAACACTGAAGCTTTCTTT	CASSSGANTEAFF
.	TRBJ2-3	.	TRBV5-1	TGCGCCAGCAGCTTGGCCGGGGGGCGTCGCACAGATACGCAGTATTTT	CASSLAGGRRTDTQYF
.	TRBJ1-5	.	TRBV6-5	TGTGCCAGCAGCGCCGGGATAAGCAATCAGCCCCAGCATTTT	CASSAGISNQPQHF
once	TRBJ1-1	.	TRBV6-5	TGTGCCAGCAGTTACTACCGAACCGAGGGGAACACTGAAGCTTTCTTT	CASSYYRTEGNTEAFF
.	TRBJ2-5	.	TRBV7-2	TGTGCCAGCAGCTCCGCAGGGTTGGCAGAGACCCAGTACTTC	CASSSAGLAETQYF
.	TRBJ2-7	.	TRBV6-5	TGTGCCAGCGGGATCCAGGACGGAGGATCCTACGAGCAGTACTTC	CASGIQDGGSYEQYF
.	TRBJ2-5	.	TRBV6-5	TGTGCCAGCAGGGTTGGAGGGGCCCACCAAGAGACCCAGTACTTC	CASRVGGAHQETQYF
once	TRBJ2-1	TRBD2	TRBV9	TGTGCCAGCAGCGAGCTAGCGGGAGTGATGTACAATGAGCAGTTCTTC	CASSELAGVMYNEQFF
.	TRBJ2-1	TRBD2	TRBV18	TGTGCCAGCTCGCCAACTAGCGGGAGCTCCTACAATGAGCAGTTCTTC	CASSPTSGSSYNEQFF
.	TRBJ1-2	TRBD1	TRBV7-9	TGTGCCAGCAGCTCGGGACAGATATCGTATGGCTACACCTTC	CASSSGQISYGYTF
.	TRBJ1-2	TRBD1	TRBV12-3/TRBV12-4	TGTGCCAGCAGTGCCTCAGGGGGCCGGGGCTACACCTTC	CASSASGGRGYTF
few	TRBJ1-1	.	TRBV14	TGTGCCAGCAGCCAAGCCGCGTGGACTGAAGCTTTCTTT	CASSQAAWTEAFF
.	TRBJ1-1	.	TRBV25-1	TGTGCCAGCAGTGAATGGGGGGGGAGCACTGAAGCTTTCTTT	CASSEWGGSTEAFF
.	TRBJ2-7	TRBD1	TRBV6-5	TGTGCCAGCAGTATAGGACAGGGACTCTACGAGCAGTACTTC	CASSIGQGLYEQYF
.	TRBJ2-7	TRBD1	TRBV10-3	TGTGCCATCAGTGAGCCCCTGACAGGGCCATACGAGCAGTACTTC	CAISEPLTGPYEQYF
.	TRBJ2-7	TRBD2	TRBV9	TGTGCCAGCAGCGTAGGAGGACTAGCGGGAACCTACGAGCAGTACTTC	CASSVGGLAGTYEQYF
few	TRBJ2-3	.	TRBV4-3	TGCGCCAGCAGCCCCGCCGGGATTTTGGCAGATACGCAGTATTTT	CASSPAGILADTQYF
.	TRBJ1-5	.	TRBV6-5	TGTGCCAGTTCATCCGACAGTACTTCTCAGCCCCAGCATTTT	CASSSDSTSQPQHF
.	TRBJ2-2	.	TRBV5-1	TGCGCCAGCGCCCGGGACACTTCGAACACCGGGGAGCTGTTTTTT	CASARDTSNTGELFF
.	TRBJ1-4	.	TRBV5-4	TGTGCCAGCAGCGGATGGGGAGAGAACGAAAAACTGTTTTTT	CASSGWGENEKLFF
.	TRBJ2-1	TRBD1	TRBV19	TGTGCCACTGGGACAGCCTACAATGAGCAGTTCTTC	CATGTAYNEQFF
.	TRBJ1-4	TRBD1	TRBV4-3	TGCGCCAGCAGCCCGGGGGACAGGGATAATGAAAAACTGTTTTTT	CASSPGDRDNEKLFF
.	TRBJ1-1	TRBD1	TRBV27	TGTGCCAGCAGTTTATCTACAGGGGGCTCCAGGATGAACACTGAAGCTTTCTTT	CASSLSTGGSRMNTEAFF
.	TRBJ2-5	TRBD2	TRBV28	TGTGCCAGCAGTCGTAGCGGGGGAGAGACCCAGTACTTC	CASSRSGGETQYF
few	TRBJ2-1	TRBD2	TRBV2	TGTGCCAGCAGCACTAGCGGGGGGTACAATGAGCAGTTCTTC	CASSTSGGYNEQFF
.	TRBJ2-1	.	TRBV7-3	TGTGCCAGCAGCTTAAGTTTGTCAGGGTCCTACAATGAGCAGTTCTTC	CASSLSLSGSYNEQFF
.	TRBJ2-7	.	TRBV4-1	TGCGCCAGCAGCCTAGGGAGATATCTCTACGAGCAGTACTTC	CASSLGRYLYEQYF
.	TRBJ2-5	.	TRBV7-9	TGTGCCAGCAGCCCCAGAGAGACCCAGTACTTC	CASSPRETQYF
once	TRBJ1-1	.	TRBV18	TGTGCCAGCTCACCACCGTTTCCCCAGGGGAACACTGAAGCTTTCTTT	CASSPPFPQGNTEAFF
.	TRBJ2-3	.	TRBV28	TGTGCCAGCAGTCCTTTAACGGAGGGCACAGATACGCAGTATTTT	CASSPLTEGTDTQYF
.	TRBJ2-7	TRBD2	TRBV7-9	TGTGCCAGCAGCCCCATAGCGCGGGGGGGCGAGCAGTACTTC	CASSPIARGGEQYF
few	TRBJ1-1	.	TRBV5-1	TGCGCCAGCAGCAAGGAGACGGGACAATTGAACACTGAAGCTTTCTTT	CASSKETGQLNTEAFF
.	TRBJ2-4	TRBD2	TRBV5-1	TGCGCCAGCAGCTTGGCTGCGGGGGGGCATGGAAACATTCAGTACTTC	CASSLAAGGHGNIQYF
.	TRBJ2-1	.	TRBV10-3	TGTGCCATCAGGGGGGACTCCTCCTACAATGAGCAGTTCTTC	CAIRGDSSYNEQFF
few	TRBJ2-7	TRBD1	TRBV9	TGTGCCAGCAGCGCCGGGACAGGTTACGAGCAGTACTTC	CASSAGTGYEQYF
.	TRBJ1-1	.	TRBV29-1	TGCAGCGTTGAAGATCTTCAGTTGGGCTGGGAAGCTTTCTTT	CSVEDLQLGWEAFF
.	TRBJ1-4	.	TRBV19	TGTGCCAGTTCAGTGGGGGAGGCAACTAATGAAAAACTGTTTTTT	CASSVGEATNEKLFF
.	TRBJ1-2	TRBD1	TRBV7-8	TGTGCCAGCAGCATCGACAGGGAGATGGGCTACACCTTC	CASSIDREMGYTF
.	TRBJ1-3	.	TRBV19	TGTGCCAGTAGTTGGGGCCCCTCTGGAAACACCATATATTTT	CASSWGPSGNTIYF
.	TRBJ2-1	.	TRBV5-8	TGTGCCAGCAGCTTGGACAGGAGCTCCTACAATGAGCAGTTCTTC	CASSLDRSSYNEQFF
.	TRBJ2-3	TRBD1	TRBV19	TGTGCCAGTAGGGCTGGATGGACAGGGGGAGATACGCAGTATTTT	CASRAGWTGGDTQYF
.	TRBJ1-1	TRBD1	TRBV9	TGTGCCAGCAGCGTGACAGGGGGAGTTAACACTGAAGCTTTCTTT	CASSVTGGVNTEAFF
.	TRBJ2-7	.	TRBV7-9	TGTGCCAGCAGCTTCGGGATCTCCTACGAGCAGTACTTC	CASSFGISYEQYF
.	TRBJ1-2	.	TRBV29-1	TGCAGCGTCAAGGCGTCAGACAATGGCTACACCTTC	CSVKASDNGYTF
.	TRBJ1-1	.	TRBV6-5	TGTGCCAGCAGTTACTTAAGATCCGATATAGCAGCTTTCTTT	CASSYLRSDIAAFF